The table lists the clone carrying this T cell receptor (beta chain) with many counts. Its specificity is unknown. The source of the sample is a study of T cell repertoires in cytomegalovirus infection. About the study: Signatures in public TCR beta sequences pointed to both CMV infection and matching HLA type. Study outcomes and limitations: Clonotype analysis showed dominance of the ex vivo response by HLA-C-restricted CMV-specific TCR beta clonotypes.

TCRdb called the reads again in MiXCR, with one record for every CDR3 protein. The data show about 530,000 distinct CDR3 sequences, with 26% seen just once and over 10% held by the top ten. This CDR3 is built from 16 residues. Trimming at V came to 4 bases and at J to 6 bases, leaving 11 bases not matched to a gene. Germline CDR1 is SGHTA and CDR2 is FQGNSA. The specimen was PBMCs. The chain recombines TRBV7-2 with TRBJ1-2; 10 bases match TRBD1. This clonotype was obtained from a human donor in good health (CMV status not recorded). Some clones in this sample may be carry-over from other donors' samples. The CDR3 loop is CASSWTRGQGTDGYTF. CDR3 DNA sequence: TGTGCCAGCAGCTGGACAAGGGGACAGGGGACGGATGGCTACACCTTC.